This passage covers 32 T cell receptor beta chains from one sample sequenced in a study of T cells in Graves' hyperthyroidism and ophthalmopathy. RNA transcripts served as the template for amplifying TCR beta CDR3 regions. Carried out on the TCR CDR3, a first-round RT-PCR used the HTBI primer set. MiXCR was run by TCRdb on the multiplex PCR reads, yielding one entry per CDR3 protein. Of around 600,000 distinct CDR3 sequences listed, approximately 15% are singletons. The sample taken for sequencing was blood. The source is a woman aged 35 to 49 with Graves' ophthalmopathy.

This chain connects TRBV29-1 to TRBJ2-3; D is perhaps TRBD1 or TRBD2 (5 bases each). V dropped 3 bases and J dropped 2 bases, with 15 bases sitting between them. CDR1 is SQVTM and CDR2 is ANQGSEA in the germline V gene. This CDR3 comprises 15 residues. The CDR3 protein is CSVEGEPLITDTQYF. The CDR3 DNA sequence: TGCAGCGTTGAGGGGGAGCCACTAATCACAGATACGCAGTATTTT.

This clonotype came up once. CDR3 nucleotide sequence: TGTGCCAGCAGCCAAGCCCGGGGCTCAAGCTCTGGAAACACCATATATTTT. Translated: CASSQARGSSSGNTIYF. The chain has TRBV4-2 and TRBJ1-3; TRBD1 might be the D (5 bases). Germline V gene lookup returns CDR1 LGHNA and CDR2 YNFKEQ. This CDR3 comprises 17 residues. Between the trimmed V and J ends, which lost 1 base and 0 bases, there was a span of 13 bases.

This clonotype was seen many times. The gene calls are TRBV5-1 and TRBJ2-3; D gene uncertain. Trimming took off 0 bases at V and 4 bases at J, with 6 bases between the two ends. This CDR3 has 13 residues. Looked up from germline, CDR1 is SGHRS and CDR2 is YFSETQ. The chain's CDR3 is CASSLGRPDTQYF. For the CDR3, the DNA is TGCGCCAGCAGCTTGGGAAGGCCAGATACGCAGTATTTT.

In its sample, this clonotype was seen many times. V gene TRBV12-3 or TRBV12-4 combines with J gene TRBJ2-3; D ambiguous. The V and J ends lost 8 bases and 4 bases respectively, with 16 bases between them. This CDR3 has 14 amino acids. The CDR3 DNA is TGTGCCAGCGGGGATCATCGGCTATCAGATACGCAGTATTTT. Amino acid sequence: CASGDHRLSDTQYF.

This clonotype was observed at least ten times. J is TRBJ2-1 and V is TRBV11-1; D uncertain. Trimming took 1 base from V and 7 from J, leaving 8 bases between them. From germline, CDR1 is SGHAT and CDR2 FQDESV (reference sequence). This CDR3 has 13 residues. CDR3 nucleotide sequence: TGTGCCAGCAGCTTAGGGTGGATGAATGAGCAGTTCTTC. It translates to CASSLGWMNEQFF.

This clonotype was counted a few times. V usage is TRBV7-9 and J usage is TRBJ2-1; D uncertain. The V end lost 1 base, the J end lost 2 bases, and 12 bases lay between the germline ends. CDR3 length: 16 amino acids. The V gene's germline CDR1 is SEHNR and CDR2 FQNEAQ (reference sequence). In nucleotides, the CDR3 is TGTGCCAGCAGCTTAGACAGACATTTTACCTACAATGAGCAGTTCTTC. This sequence encodes CASSLDRHFTYNEQFF.

This clonotype occurred many times. The rearrangement uses TRBV7-8 and TRBJ2-5; 8 bases match TRBD2. Unmatched junction bases numbered 4, after V lost 6 bases and J lost 1 base. In germline, CDR1 is SGHVS, CDR2 FQNEAQ. This CDR3 contains 14 residues. This CDR3 reads CASSVAGIQETQYF. Written as DNA, the CDR3 is TGTGCCAGCAGTGTAGCGGGGATCCAAGAGACCCAGTACTTC.

This clonotype occurred many times. The chain recombines TRBV28 with TRBJ2-7; either TRBD1 or TRBD2 may supply D (5 bases each). Looked up from germline, CDR1 is MDHEN and CDR2 is SYDVKM. Trimming shortened V by 5 bases and J by 4 bases, and 9 bases separated the two germline ends. This CDR3 region has 12 residues. DNA for the CDR3: TGTGCCAGCAGTGGGGACGTGTACGAGCAGTACTTC. This codes for CASSGDVYEQYF.

The table lists this clonotype with a few counts. V usage is TRBV6-1 and J usage is TRBJ2-7; 9 bases line up with TRBD1. The germline V gene encodes CDR1 MNHNS and CDR2 SASEGT. The V segment lost 11 bases and the J segment 6 bases; nucleotides outside the gene matches: 8. CDR3 length equals 12 residues. CDR3 DNA sequence: TGTGCCGCCCACAAGGGACAGGGCGAGCAGTACTTC. Amino acids: CAAHKGQGEQYF.

This chain connects TRBV2 to TRBJ2-5, with D maybe TRBD1 (6 bases). CDR3 length: 13 amino acids. Germline V gene lookup returns CDR1 SNHLY and CDR2 FYNNEI. The V end was cut by 7 bases, the J end by 5 bases, with 14 bases between. The CDR3 reads CASNPGAVETQYF. CDR3 sequence (DNA): TGTGCCAGCAACCCAGGGGCGGTGGAGACCCAGTACTTC.

This clonotype was seen ten or more times. The chain recombines TRBV11-2 with TRBJ1-2, with D possibly matching TRBD1 (6 bases). The CDR3 has 13 amino acids. The V end lost 4 bases, the J end lost 4 bases, and 10 bases lay between the germline ends. Germline V lookup: CDR1 SGHAT, CDR2 FQNNGV. This CDR3 is CASSSTGFYGYTF. The CDR3 region has the DNA TGTGCCAGCAGCTCAACAGGGTTCTATGGCTACACCTTC.

At least ten counts were recorded for this clonotype. The V gene is TRBV11-2, the J gene TRBJ2-7; D may be TRBD1 (6 bases). The V end lost 8 bases, the J end lost 3 bases, and 11 bases lay between the germline ends. The germline gives CDR1 SGHAT, CDR2 FQNNGV. This CDR3 is built from 12 residues. DNA for the CDR3: TGTGCCAGCCAGGACAGCCACTACGAGCAGTACTTC. Protein: CASQDSHYEQYF. Based on the CDR3 plus reference TRBV11-2 and TRBJ2-7, the full variable domain is EAGVAQSPRYKIIEKRQSVAFWCNPISGHATLYWYQQILGQGPKLLIQFQNNGVVDDSQLPKDRFSAERLKGVDSTLKIQPAKLEDSAVYLCASQDSHYEQYFGPGTRLTVT.

This clonotype has ten or more counts. J is TRBJ1-1 and V is TRBV6-1, with D possibly TRBD1 on 5 matching bases. V was shortened by 8 bases and J by 1 base, with 11 bases between the two germline ends. CDR3 size: 13 residues. The germline V gene encodes CDR1 MNHNS and CDR2 SASEGT. The DNA of the CDR3 is TGTGCCAGCGGGGGACGAAGGAACACTGAAGCTTTCTTT. Translated, it gives CASGGRRNTEAFF.

CDR3 sequence: CSASDGATDTQYF. In DNA, the CDR3 is TGCAGTGCTAGTGACGGTGCGACAGATACGCAGTATTTT. This chain links TRBV20-1 with TRBJ2-3; the D is unclear. The ends were cut back, 3 bases at V and 3 bases at J, with 10 bases in the middle. The CDR3 has 13 amino acids. Per germline, CDR1 DFQATT and CDR2 SNEGSKA (reference sequence).

This clonotype was seen repeatedly, ten times or more. The V and J genes are TRBV6-1 and TRBJ2-7; 9 positions match TRBD1. The CDR3 consists of 14 residues. The germline gives CDR1 MNHNS, CDR2 SASEGT. V lost 4 bases and J lost 3; bases outside the gene matches: 4. DNA of the CDR3: TGTGCCAGCAGTGCAGGACAGGGGATCTACGAGCAGTACTTC. Translating gives CASSAGQGIYEQYF.

This clonotype was seen at least ten times. CDR3 residues: CASSLQGKGSYEQYF. In nucleotides, the CDR3 is TGCGCCAGCAGCTTACAGGGGAAGGGCTCCTACGAGCAGTACTTC. The chain recombines TRBV5-1 with TRBJ2-7; TRBD1 agrees at 7 bases. Germline V gene lookup returns CDR1 SGHRS and CDR2 YFSETQ. The CDR3 covers 15 residues. The V segment lost 2 bases and the J segment 0 bases; nucleotides outside the gene matches: 5.

This clonotype was seen repeatedly, ten times or more. This chain connects TRBV30 to TRBJ1-2; D gene uncertain. Between the trimmed V and J ends, which lost 1 base and 6 bases, there was a span of 12 bases. Germline V gene data show CDR1 as GTSNPN and CDR2 as SVGIG (reference sequence). The CDR3 is 13 amino acids. This CDR3 is CAWSGNSGNGYTF. The CDR3, as DNA: TGTGCCTGGAGTGGTAACAGCGGAAATGGCTACACCTTC. The full variable domain, its missing parts supplied by reference TRBV30 and TRBJ1-2, is SQTIHQWPATLVQPVGSPLSLECTVEGTSNPNLYWYRQAAGRGLQLLFYSVGIGQISSEVPQNLSASRPQDRQFILSSKKLLLSDSGFYLCAWSGNSGNGYTFGSGTRLTVV.

This chain connects TRBV6-2 or TRBV6-3 to TRBJ2-7; 11 bases fit TRBD2. This CDR3 is 16 amino acids long. Germline V gives CDR1 MNHEY, CDR2 SVGEGT. Germline trimming cut 5 bases from V and 0 bases from J; bases unmatched to any gene: 6. The DNA for the CDR3 is TGTGCCAGCAGTCGAGAGACTAGCGGGACCTCCTACGAGCAGTACTTC. Translating it yields CASSRETSGTSYEQYF.

This clonotype came up a few times. A much larger clone sits a single nucleotide away, making a read error possible. The CDR3 sequence: CASSQVGGTEALF. CDR3 DNA sequence: TGTGCCAGCAGCCAAGTGGGGGGCACTGAAGCTCTCTTT. The V gene is TRBV3-1, the J gene TRBJ1-1, with TRBD1 as a possible D gene (6 bases). The CDR3 is 13 residues long. CDR1 LGHDT and CDR2 YNNKEL come from the germline V gene (reference sequence).

The chain combines TRBV28 with TRBJ2-2, with a weak D call TRBD1 (5 bases). Deletions cut 3 bases from V and 3 bases from J, with 8 bases between. CDR3 length: 14 residues. CDR1 is MDHEN and CDR2 is SYDVKM in the germline V gene. The CDR3 is CASSLIQDTGELFF. CDR3 nucleotides: TGTGCCAGCAGTTTGATACAGGACACCGGGGAGCTGTTTTTT.

The chain combines TRBV6-5 with TRBJ1-2; a possible D gene is TRBD1 (5 bases). Germline V CDR1 and CDR2: MNHEY, SVGAGI. The CDR3 runs to 15 residues. The V and J ends lost 0 bases and 5 bases respectively, with 13 bases between them. The DNA for the CDR3 is TGTGCCAGCAGTTACTCCCCCCTGGGACCATATGGCTACACCTTC. It codes for CASSYSPLGPYGYTF.

This clonotype was detected many times. The chain uses TRBV28 and TRBJ2-3, with D possibly called TRBD1 or TRBD2 (5 bases each). This CDR3 contains 16 residues. Looked up from germline, CDR1 is MDHEN and CDR2 is SYDVKM. The V end lost 8 bases, the J end lost 0 bases, and 18 bases lay between the germline ends. The CDR3 region is CASGGPDLFSTDTQYF. The CDR3 DNA follows: TGTGCCAGCGGGGGTCCCGATCTATTTAGCACAGATACGCAGTATTTT.

This clonotype has only a few counts. The chain is built from TRBV27 and TRBJ2-3, with 9 bases lining up with TRBD1. The CDR3 totals 15 residues. CDR1 is MNHEY and CDR2 is SMNVEV in the germline V gene (reference sequence). V lost 4 bases, J lost 5 bases, and 7 bases stayed unmatched. In DNA, the CDR3 is TGTGCCAGCAGTTCAAACAGGGGGCGGATAGATACGCAGTATTTT. This gives the protein CASSSNRGRIDTQYF.

Details on this clonotype: A read error is possible here, since a much larger clone lies one base away. The V gene is TRBV28, the J gene TRBJ1-2; no firm D call. V lost 7 bases to trimming and J lost 4 bases, with 13 bases between them. Germline V lookup: CDR1 MDHEN, CDR2 SYDVKM. The CDR3 is made up of 13 amino acids. CDR3 coding DNA: TGTGCCAGCAAAGTGGATGAGGGCTATGGCTACACCTTC. It yields the protein CASKVDEGYGYTF.

This clonotype was recorded at least ten times. CDR3 in DNA: TGTGCCAGCAGCCCTAGAGAGGCGTCTGAAGCTTTCTTT. Its protein is CASSPREASEAFF. V gene TRBV3-1 combines with J gene TRBJ1-1; no definite D call. There are 13 residues in the CDR3. CDR1 is LGHDT, CDR2 YNNKEL, per germline (reference sequence). With 4 bases removed from V and 6 bases from J, the gap between germline ends came to 12 bases. Together with reference TRBV3-1 and TRBJ1-1, the CDR3 gives the full variable domain: DTAVSQTPKYLVTQMGNDKSIKCEQNLGHDTMYWYKQDSKKFLKIMFSYNNKELIINETVPNRFSPKSPDKAHLNLHINSLELGDSAVYFCASSPREASEAFFGQGTRLTVV.

This clonotype was picked up a small number of times. The chain links TRBV28 to TRBJ1-5; TRBD1 matches at 9 bases. With 2 bases clipped from V and 6 bases from J, the junction kept 17 bases outside the gene matches. The CDR3 is 19 residues long. Looked up from germline, CDR1 is MDHEN and CDR2 is SYDVKM. The CDR3 region has the DNA TGTGCCAGCAGTTTACAACACAGGGGGCGGGCAGGTCCGGGTCAGCCCCAGCATTTT. It is translated as CASSLQHRGRAGPGQPQHF.

The chain recombines TRBV19 with TRBJ2-6, with TRBD1 identical over 10 bases. Germline lookup yields CDR1 LNHDA and CDR2 SQIVND (reference sequence). The V gene end was trimmed by 5 bases and the J gene end by 4 bases; junction bases not matched to a gene: 8. The length of the CDR3 is 17 residues. CDR3 sequence reads: CASSFGTGVTGANVLTF. The CDR3, as DNA: TGTGCCAGTAGTTTCGGGACAGGGGTGACGGGGGCCAACGTCCTGACTTTC.

This chain links TRBV28 with TRBJ2-1; 9 nucleotides line up with TRBD2. The germline V gene encodes CDR1 MDHEN and CDR2 SYDVKM. Trimming took 3 bases from V and 8 from J; bases not matched to a gene: 17. CDR3 size: 18 residues. CDR3: CASSFISPRGGAIDEQFF. CDR3 nucleotides: TGTGCCAGCAGTTTTATATCCCCCCGCGGGGGGGCCATCGATGAGCAGTTCTTC. Variable domain in full (rest from reference TRBV28 and TRBJ2-1): DVKVTQSSRYLVKRTGEKVFLECVQDMDHENMFWYRQDPGLGLRLIYFSYDVKMKEKGDIPEGYSVSREKKERFSLILESASTNQTSMYLCASSFISPRGGAIDEQFFGPGTRLTVL.

This clonotype was observed many times. The chain employs TRBV7-9 and TRBJ2-3, with D unclear. Deletions cut 1 base from V and 2 bases from J, with 16 bases between. The CDR3 runs to 17 residues. CDR1 is SEHNR, CDR2 FQNEAQ, per germline (reference sequence). In nucleotides, the CDR3 is TGTGCCAGCAGCTTAGGGCTCCAGAGCAGGTACACAGATACGCAGTATTTT. It encodes CASSLGLQSRYTDTQYF.

This clonotype was detected ten times or more. The chain employs TRBV27 and TRBJ1-2, with a tentative D call TRBD1 (6 bases). From germline, CDR1 is MNHEY and CDR2 SMNVEV (reference sequence). Trimming removed 2 bases from V and 3 bases from J, with 10 bases in between. The CDR3 covers 14 residues. The DNA for the CDR3 is TGTGCCAGCAGTTTAGGGCCAGGGGACTATGGCTACACCTTC. This encodes CASSLGPGDYGYTF.

In this sample, this clonotype turned up a few times. Compared with germline, one end of the junction differs, possibly owing to a read error. CDR3 sequence reads: CASSPGAGTINYKQYF. DNA for the CDR3: TGTGCCAGCTCACCAGGGGCCGGGACCATCAACTACAAGCAGTACTTC. The V call is TRBV18, the J call TRBJ2-7; D might be TRBD1 or TRBD2, each matching 5 bases. The CDR3 has 16 amino acids. Germline lookup yields CDR1 KGHSH and CDR2 LQKENI.

This clonotype was counted many times. This chain uses TRBV12-3 or TRBV12-4 with TRBJ1-6; 9 bases line up with TRBD1. The length of the CDR3 is 15 residues. The J segment lost 5 bases and the V segment lost 3 bases, leaving 2 bases of the junction unmatched. The CDR3, as DNA: TGTGCCAGCAGTTTGGGACAGGGAAATAATTCACCCCTCCACTTT. Residues: CASSLGQGNNSPLHF.